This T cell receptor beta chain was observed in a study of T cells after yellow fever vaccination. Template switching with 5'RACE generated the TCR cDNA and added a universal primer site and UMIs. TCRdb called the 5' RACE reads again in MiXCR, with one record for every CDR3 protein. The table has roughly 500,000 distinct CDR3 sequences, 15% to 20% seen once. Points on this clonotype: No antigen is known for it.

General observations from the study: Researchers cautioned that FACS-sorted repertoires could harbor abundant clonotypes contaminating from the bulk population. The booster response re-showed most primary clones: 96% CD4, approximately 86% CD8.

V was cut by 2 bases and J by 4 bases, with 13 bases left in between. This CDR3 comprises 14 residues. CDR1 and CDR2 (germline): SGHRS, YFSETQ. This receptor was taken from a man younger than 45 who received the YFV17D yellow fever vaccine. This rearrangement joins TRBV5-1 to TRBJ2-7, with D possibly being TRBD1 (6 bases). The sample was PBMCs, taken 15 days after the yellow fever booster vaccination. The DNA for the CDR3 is TGCGCCAGCAGCTTCGCAGGGGATGGGTACGAGCAGTACTTC. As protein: CASSFAGDGYEQYF. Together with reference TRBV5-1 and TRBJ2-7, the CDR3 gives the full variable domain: KAGVTQTPRYLIKTRGQQVTLSCSPISGHRSVSWYQQTPGQGLQFLFEYFSETQRNKGNFPGRFSGRQFSNSRSEMNVSTLELGDSALYLCASSFAGDGYEQYFGPGTRLTVT.